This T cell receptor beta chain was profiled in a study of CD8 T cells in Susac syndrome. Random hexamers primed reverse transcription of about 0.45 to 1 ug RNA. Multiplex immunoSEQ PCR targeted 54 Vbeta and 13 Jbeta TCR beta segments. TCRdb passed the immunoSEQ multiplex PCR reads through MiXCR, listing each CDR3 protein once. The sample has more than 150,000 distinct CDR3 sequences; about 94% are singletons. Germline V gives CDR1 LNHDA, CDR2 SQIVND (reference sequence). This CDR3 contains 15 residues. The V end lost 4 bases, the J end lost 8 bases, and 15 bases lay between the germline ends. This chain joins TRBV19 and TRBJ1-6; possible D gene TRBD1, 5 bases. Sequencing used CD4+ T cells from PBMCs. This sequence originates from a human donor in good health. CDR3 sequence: CASSTTAGVDSPLHF. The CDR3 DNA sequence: TGTGCCAGTAGTACGACAGCGGGCGTGGATTCACCCCTCCACTTT.